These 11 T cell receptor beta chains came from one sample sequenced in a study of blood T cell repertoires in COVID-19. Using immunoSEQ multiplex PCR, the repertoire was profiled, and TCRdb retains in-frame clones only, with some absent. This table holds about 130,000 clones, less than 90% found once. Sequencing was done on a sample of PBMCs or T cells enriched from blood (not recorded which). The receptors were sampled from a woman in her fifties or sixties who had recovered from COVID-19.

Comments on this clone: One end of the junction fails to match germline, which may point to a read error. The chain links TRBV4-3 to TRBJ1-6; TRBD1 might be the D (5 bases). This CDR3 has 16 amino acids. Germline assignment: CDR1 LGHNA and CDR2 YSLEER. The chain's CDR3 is CASSEEGVTRRSPLHF. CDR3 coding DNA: TGCGCCAGCAGCGAAGAAGGGGTAACGCGGCGGTCACCCCTCCACTTT.

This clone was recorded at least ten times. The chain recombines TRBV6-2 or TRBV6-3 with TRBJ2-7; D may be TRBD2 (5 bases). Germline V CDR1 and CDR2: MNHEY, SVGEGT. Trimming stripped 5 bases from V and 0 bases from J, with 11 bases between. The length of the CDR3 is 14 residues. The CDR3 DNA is TGTGCCAGCAGTAACGGGGATTTCTCCTACGAGCAGTACTTC. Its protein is CASSNGDFSYEQYF.

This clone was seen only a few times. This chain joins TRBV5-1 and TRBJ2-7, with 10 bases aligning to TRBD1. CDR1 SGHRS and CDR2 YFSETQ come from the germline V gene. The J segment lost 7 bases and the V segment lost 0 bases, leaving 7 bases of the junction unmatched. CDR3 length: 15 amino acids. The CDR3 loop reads CASSLAGTGVEEQYF. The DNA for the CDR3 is TGCGCCAGCAGCTTGGCCGGGACAGGGGTAGAGGAGCAGTACTTC.

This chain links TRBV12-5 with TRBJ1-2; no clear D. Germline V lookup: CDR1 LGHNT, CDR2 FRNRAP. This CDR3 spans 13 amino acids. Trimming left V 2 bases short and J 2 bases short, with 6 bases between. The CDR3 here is CASGLLSNYGYTF. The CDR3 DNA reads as TGTGCTAGTGGTTTGCTGTCCAACTATGGCTACACCTTC.

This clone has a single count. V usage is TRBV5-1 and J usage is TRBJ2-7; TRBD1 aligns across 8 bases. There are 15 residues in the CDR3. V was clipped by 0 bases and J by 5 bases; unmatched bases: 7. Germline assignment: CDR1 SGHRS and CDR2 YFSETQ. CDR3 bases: TGCGCCAGCAGCTTGGCCCAGGGGGCGAAGAACGAGCAGTACTTC. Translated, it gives CASSLAQGAKNEQYF.

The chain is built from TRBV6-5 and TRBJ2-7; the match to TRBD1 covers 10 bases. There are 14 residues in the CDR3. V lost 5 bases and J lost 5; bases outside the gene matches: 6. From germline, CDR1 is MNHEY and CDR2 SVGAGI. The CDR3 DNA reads TGTGCCAGCAGTCCCCGGGACAGGGGAAACGAGCAGTACTTC. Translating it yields CASSPRDRGNEQYF.

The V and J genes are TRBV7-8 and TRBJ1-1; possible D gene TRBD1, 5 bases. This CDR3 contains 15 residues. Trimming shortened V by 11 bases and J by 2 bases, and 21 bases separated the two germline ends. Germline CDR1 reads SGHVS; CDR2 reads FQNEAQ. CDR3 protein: CASHLGGAPNTEAFF. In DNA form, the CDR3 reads TGTGCCTCACACCTGGGAGGGGCTCCAAACACTGAAGCTTTCTTT.

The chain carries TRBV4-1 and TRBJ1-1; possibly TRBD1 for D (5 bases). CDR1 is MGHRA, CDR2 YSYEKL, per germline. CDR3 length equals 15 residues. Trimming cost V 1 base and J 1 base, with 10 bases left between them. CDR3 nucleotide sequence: TGCGCCAGCAGCCAAGCAGGGCCCGGGAACACTGAAGCTTTCTTT. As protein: CASSQAGPGNTEAFF.

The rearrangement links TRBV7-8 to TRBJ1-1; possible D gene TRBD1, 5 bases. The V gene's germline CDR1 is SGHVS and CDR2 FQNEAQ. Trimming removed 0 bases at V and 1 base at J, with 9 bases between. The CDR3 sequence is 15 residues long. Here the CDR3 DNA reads TGTGCCAGCAGCTTAGCGTTGGGGGGGAACACTGAAGCTTTCTTT. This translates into CASSLALGGNTEAFF.

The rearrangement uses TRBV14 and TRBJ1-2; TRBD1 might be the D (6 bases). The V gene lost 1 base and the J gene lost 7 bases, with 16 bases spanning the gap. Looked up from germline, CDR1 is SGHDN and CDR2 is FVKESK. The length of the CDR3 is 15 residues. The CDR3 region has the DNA TGTGCCAGCAGCCAAGGCCCCCTAGGGGGTGCTGGCTACACCTTC. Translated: CASSQGPLGGAGYTF.

CDR3 coding DNA: TGCGCCAGCAGCCGGGAGCCCGGAAGGGGGGGCCGCACAGATACGCAGTATTTT. Translating gives CASSREPGRGGRTDTQYF. The chain has TRBV5-1 and TRBJ2-3; D is perhaps TRBD2 (7 bases). V shed 4 bases and J shed 1 base, with 22 bases lying between them. The germline gives CDR1 SGHRS, CDR2 YFSETQ. CDR3 length equals 18 residues.